The subject of this entry is one TCR beta chain. Its antigen is not yet known. No base quality values were provided; no much bigger clone lies one nucleotide off. Libraries were prepared through 5' RACE. Instrument used: Illumina HiSeq 2500. A second PCR of roughly 7 to 11 cycles was performed with a sample-barcoded 5' primer and a J-beta primer mix. Each TCR beta cDNA molecule received a unique molecular identifier from a template-switch 5' adaptor carrying 12 random nucleotides. Each sample yielded at least 3 million CDR3-containing paired-end reads. All of the RNA was converted into first-strand cDNA using the Mint cDNA synthesis kit, with a TRBC-specific oligonucleotide serving as the primer. Following uracil-DNA glycosylase treatment, all cDNA underwent a first 18-cycle PCR with the universal primers M1SS and BC2_uni_R. In the paper's pipeline: For normalization, 1 million high-quality reads were randomly selected from each sample, with every read carrying a distinct molecular identifier. Instead of being binned into consensus sequences, reads that shared molecular identifiers were thrown out. MiTCR, set to a Q25 quality threshold and the strictest error-elimination algorithm, was used for CDR3 identification, clonotype clustering and error correction. A nonparametric unseen species model using Euler transformation provided a lower-bound estimate of total TCR beta diversity. TCRdb reanalyzed the raw reads on its own, using fastp at Q25 for trimming and MiXCR for clone calling, and kept in-frame beta chains. Each CDR3 protein appears once, grouped with its most common genes and DNA. V and J calls and clone size were set by TCRdb, not the authors. For this sample there are fewer than 1 million distinct CDR3 sequences; around two fifths appear just once. In total, the top ten clones hold about a fifth of the sample.

From the cysteine through the phenylalanine, the CDR3 covers 14 amino acids. Only the CDR3 DNA stays, 42 bases, in frame from base 1. Relative to germline, V is 2 bases shorter and J is 6 bases shorter, with 14 bases between their ends. CDR1 and CDR2 (SNHLY, FYNNEI) derive from the germline V gene. The record originates from a study of blood T cells in healthy people across ages (dated by TCRdb to between 2014 and 2017). General notes on the study: In model experiments, roughly one uniquely barcoded TCR beta cDNA molecule per two T cells was captured by template switching. Using the same blood draw, the study looked at two additional independent replicas of 1 million unique cDNA reads for two donors, one aged 18 to 29 and the other aged 80 or older. Four age groups were formed from the donors: young (average 16 years), middle-aged (less than 40), aged (about 62) and long-lived (about 80). Donors of different ages were randomly distributed across sequencing lanes to avoid experimental bias. Using deep sequencing normalized with unique cDNA molecular identifiers, the study measured how TCR beta repertoire diversity changes with age. Paper-wide results and their limitations: Observed TCR beta diversity correlated strongly with the percentage of naive T cells measured by flow cytometry. Because profiling used bulk unsorted PBMCs, naive and antigen-experienced compartments could not be compared conclusively. Estimates of total diversity based on one million sequenced T cells were considered lower bounds and underestimates. Observed TCR beta diversity per million T cells fell roughly linearly with age, and a significant reduction was already apparent by age about 43. Compared with the aged group, the long-lived group had more naive CD4+ T cells, fewer expanded clones and increased TCR diversity, suggesting age selection. The CMV infection status of donors was not known, potentially confounding age-related changes in expanded clonotypes.

The 39 donors, aged about 6 to 95 years, were systemically healthy Caucasian individuals from Russia. Approximately 10 milliliters of peripheral blood were collected from each donor into EDTA-treated Vacutainer tubes. Ficoll-Paque density-gradient centrifugation was used to isolate PBMCs, with at least 7 million obtained per sample. Total RNA was extracted from PBMCs with Trizol reagent, with at least 5 micrograms obtained per sample. For every donor, an aliquot of PBMCs went through flow cytometry to measure the percentages of naive CD45RAhigh/CD27high T cells. The TCR was taken from a man aged 55 to 70 in good health. This sequence uses TRBV2 and TRBJ2-7; the D segment is perhaps TRBD1 or TRBD2, each sharing 5 matched bases. The specimen was blood. In nucleotides, the sequence is TGTGCCAGCAGTGAAAGGTGGGATGGGGGCGAGCAGTACTTC. Its protein is CASSERWDGGEQYF.